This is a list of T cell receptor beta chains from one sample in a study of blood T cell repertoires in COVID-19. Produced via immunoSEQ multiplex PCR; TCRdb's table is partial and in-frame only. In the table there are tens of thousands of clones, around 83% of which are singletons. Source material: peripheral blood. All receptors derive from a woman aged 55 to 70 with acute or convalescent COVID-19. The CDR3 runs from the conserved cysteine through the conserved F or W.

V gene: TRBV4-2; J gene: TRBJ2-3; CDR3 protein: CASSQEGTGVSDTQYF
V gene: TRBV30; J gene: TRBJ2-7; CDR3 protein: CAWKDGQGLSYEQYF
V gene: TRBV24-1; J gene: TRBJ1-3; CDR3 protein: CATSDSPGQGFHFSGNTIYF
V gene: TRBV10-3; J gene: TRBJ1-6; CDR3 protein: CATGGQTNSPLHF
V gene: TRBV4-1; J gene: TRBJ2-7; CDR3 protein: CASSHNRGEQYF
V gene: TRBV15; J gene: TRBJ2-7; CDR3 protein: CATSSGQVSYEQYF
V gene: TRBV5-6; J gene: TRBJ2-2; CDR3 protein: CASSFLKTEYTGELFF
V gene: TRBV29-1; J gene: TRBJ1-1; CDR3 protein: CSVCGTVNTEAFF
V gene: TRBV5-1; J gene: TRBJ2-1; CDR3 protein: CASSLTRGGNEQFF
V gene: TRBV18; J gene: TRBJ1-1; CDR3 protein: CASSPPGQGFMGTEAFF
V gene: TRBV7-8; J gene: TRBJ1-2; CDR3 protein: CASSLDPQLYGYTF
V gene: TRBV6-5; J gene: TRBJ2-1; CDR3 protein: CASSYAGFRGNEQFF
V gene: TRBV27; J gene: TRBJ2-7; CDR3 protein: CASSLEQGSYEQYF
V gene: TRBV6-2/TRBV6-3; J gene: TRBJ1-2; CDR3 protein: CASSYDAGAYGYTF
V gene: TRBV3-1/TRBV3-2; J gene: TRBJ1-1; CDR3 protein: CASSQGAQYTEAFF
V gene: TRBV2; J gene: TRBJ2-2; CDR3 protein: CASRGASGRTGELFF
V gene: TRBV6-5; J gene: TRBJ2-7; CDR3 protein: CASSRDRAGGEQYF
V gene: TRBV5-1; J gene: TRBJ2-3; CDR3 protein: CASSLVPRLSTDTQYF
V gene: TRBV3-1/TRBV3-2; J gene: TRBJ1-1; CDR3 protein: CASSHGVATEAFF
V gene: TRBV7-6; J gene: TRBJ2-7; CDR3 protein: CASSLGLAASSYEQYF
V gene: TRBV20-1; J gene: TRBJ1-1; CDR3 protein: CSASTGASTEAFF
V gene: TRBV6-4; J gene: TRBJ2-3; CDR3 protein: CASSGLAGGTDTQYF
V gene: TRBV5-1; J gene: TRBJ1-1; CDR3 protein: CASSGRTGGNTEAFF
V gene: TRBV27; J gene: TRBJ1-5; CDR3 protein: CASSLSARGKFQPQHF
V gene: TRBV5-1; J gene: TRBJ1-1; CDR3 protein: CASSATGKGSTEAFF
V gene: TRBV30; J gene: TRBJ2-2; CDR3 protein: CAWTSGITRELFF
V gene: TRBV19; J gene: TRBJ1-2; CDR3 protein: CASRDRGRNGYTF
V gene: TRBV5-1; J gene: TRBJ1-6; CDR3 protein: CASSQTGSRSPLHF
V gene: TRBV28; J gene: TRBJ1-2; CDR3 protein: CASTSSSTGGWGYTF
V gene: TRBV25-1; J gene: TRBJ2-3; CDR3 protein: CASSEGILAGGGDTQYF
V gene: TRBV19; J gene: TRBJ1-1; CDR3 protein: CASSRARSNTEAFF
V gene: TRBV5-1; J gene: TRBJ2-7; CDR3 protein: CASSPMAAGSSYEQYF
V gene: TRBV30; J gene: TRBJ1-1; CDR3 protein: CAWTMKTGNTEAFF
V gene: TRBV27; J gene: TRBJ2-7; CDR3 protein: CASSLAGLAGGFLYEQYF
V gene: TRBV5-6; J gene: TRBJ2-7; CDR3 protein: CASSSRTYEQYF
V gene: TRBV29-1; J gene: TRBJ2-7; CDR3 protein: CSVERDRGNHEQYF
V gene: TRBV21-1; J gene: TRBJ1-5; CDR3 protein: CASSIAHEQGPPIFDYSNQPQHF
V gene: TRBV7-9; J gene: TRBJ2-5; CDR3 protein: CASSKLAGGGETQYF
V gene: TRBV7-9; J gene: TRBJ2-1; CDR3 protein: CASSRGQGTYNEQFF
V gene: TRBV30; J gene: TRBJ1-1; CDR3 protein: CAWSAGNTEAFF
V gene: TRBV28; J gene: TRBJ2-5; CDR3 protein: CASSLREGGTQYF
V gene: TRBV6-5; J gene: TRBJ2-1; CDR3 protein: CASSYDPLAGFGEQFF
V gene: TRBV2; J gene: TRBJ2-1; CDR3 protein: CASGRLPRGEQFF
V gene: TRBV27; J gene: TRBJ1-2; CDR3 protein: CASSYSASNYGYTF
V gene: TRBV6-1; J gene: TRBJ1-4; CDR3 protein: CASSEDYRGNEKLFF
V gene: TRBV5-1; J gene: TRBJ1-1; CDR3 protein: CASSLDPDITYEAFF
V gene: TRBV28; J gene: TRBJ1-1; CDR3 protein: CASSSRGRWRTEAFF
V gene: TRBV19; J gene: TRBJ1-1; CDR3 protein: CASRSTQGVNTEAFF
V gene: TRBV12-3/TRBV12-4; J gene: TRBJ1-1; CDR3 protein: CASSSTGNTEAFF
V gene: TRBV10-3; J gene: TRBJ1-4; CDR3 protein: CAIRAPGEEKLFF
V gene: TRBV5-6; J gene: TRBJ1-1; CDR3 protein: CASSLVGGTSMNTEAFF
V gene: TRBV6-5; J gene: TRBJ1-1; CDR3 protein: CASSYTGQGAEAFF
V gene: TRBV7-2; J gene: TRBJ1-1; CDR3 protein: CASSWSVGRTEAFF
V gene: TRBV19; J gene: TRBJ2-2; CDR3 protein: CASCGYTGELFF
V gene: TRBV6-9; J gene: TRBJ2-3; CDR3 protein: CASSYFPTGQEADTQYF
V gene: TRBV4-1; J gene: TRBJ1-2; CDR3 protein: CASSQGTGINYGYTF
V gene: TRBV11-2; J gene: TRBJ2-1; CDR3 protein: CASSQGLAGGNEQFF
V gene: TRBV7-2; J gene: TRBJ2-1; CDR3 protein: CASSSGLGGQFF